This TCR beta chain is drawn from a study of blood T cell repertoires in COVID-19. Study background: Spain, Italy and the United States supplied samples that represented acute and convalescent COVID-19.

This CDR3 is 14 amino acids long. The V gene lost 6 bases and the J gene lost 3 bases, with 11 bases spanning the gap. The germline gives CDR1 SNHLY, CDR2 FYNNEI. In the authors' workflow: The assay estimated nucleated cells by amplifying reference gene primers. Libraries were prepared by immunoSEQ multiplex PCR; TCRdb keeps only in-frame clonotypes and omits some of them. V, J and clone size derive from that table, while D and trimming were established from the DNA sequence. The table has hundreds of thousands of clones, around 90% seen once; the top ten hold roughly 2.2%. This clone was counted a single time.

This chain connects TRBV2 to TRBJ2-2; a possible D gene is TRBD1 (6 bases). The sequence derives from a woman between 50 and 59 years old who had recovered from COVID-19. The sequencing input was peripheral blood. Here the CDR3 reads CASRVGHYTGELFF. CDR3 nucleotide sequence: TGTGCCAGCAGGGTGGGACACTACACCGGGGAGCTGTTTTTT.